The 28 T cell receptor beta chains given below trace back to one sample, sequenced in a study of T cell responses to AZD1222 COVID-19 vaccine. Assay used: immunoSEQ multiplex PCR; TCRdb lists only in-frame clones, some missing. The sample shows 89,000 or so clones, approximately 89% of them seen only once. The specimen comprised peripheral blood, sampled 28 days after the second AZD1222 dose. The receptors were sampled from an adult who received the AZD1222 COVID-19 vaccine.

This clone was found a few times. This sequence joins TRBV2 and TRBJ2-7; perhaps TRBD2 as D (5 bases). Germline CDR1 and CDR2: SNHLY and FYNNEI. V was trimmed by 7 bases and J by 3 bases, leaving 10 bases between them. The length of the CDR3 is 12 residues. The CDR3 DNA follows: TGTGCCAGCATCCGACTACACTACGAGCAGTACTTC. Protein: CASIRLHYEQYF.

This sequence joins TRBV2 and TRBJ1-3; weak D call: TRBD1 (5 bases). Between the trimmed V and J ends, which lost 3 bases and 4 bases, there was a span of 13 bases. CDR1 and CDR2 (germline): SNHLY, FYNNEI. The CDR3 is 15 amino acids. CDR3 sequence reads: CASSEWGPRGNTIYF. As DNA, the CDR3 is TGTGCCAGCAGTGAGTGGGGCCCAAGGGGAAACACCATATATTTT. The full variable domain, completed using reference TRBV2 and TRBJ1-3, is EPEVTQTPSHQVTQMGQEVILRCVPISNHLYFYWYRQILGQKVEFLVSFYNNEISEKSEIFDDQFSVERPDGSNFTLKIRSTKLEDSAMYFCASSEWGPRGNTIYFGEGSWLTVV.

V and J are TRBV5-6 and TRBJ1-1; 9 positions agree with TRBD1. V gave up 3 bases and J gave up 6 bases; unmatched junction bases: 6. CDR1 and CDR2 (germline): SGHDT, YYEEEE. The CDR3 covers 14 residues. CDR3 DNA sequence: TGTGCCAGCAGCTCAACAGGGGGCGCTCCTGAAGCTTTCTTT. Encoded protein: CASSSTGGAPEAFF.

The chain carries TRBV30 and TRBJ1-2, with 7 bases matching TRBD1. After removal of 8 bases from V and 0 bases from J, the junction contained 9 bases not matched to a gene. The V gene's germline CDR1 is GTSNPN and CDR2 SVGIG (reference sequence). This CDR3 is built from 14 residues. In nucleotides, the CDR3 is TGTGCCATGGGACAGACGCCCTCTAACTATGGCTACACCTTC. Its translation is CAMGQTPSNYGYTF.

The V call is TRBV9, the J call TRBJ1-2, with D tentatively TRBD1 (6 bases). V lost 4 bases to trimming and J lost 0 bases, with 13 bases between them. The CDR3 is made up of 15 amino acids. Germline V gives CDR1 SGDLS, CDR2 YYNGEE. The CDR3 here is CASSRNRVSNYGYTF. DNA of the CDR3: TGTGCCAGCAGCAGAAACAGGGTCTCTAACTATGGCTACACCTTC.

J is TRBJ1-2 and V is TRBV3-1 (or the pseudogene TRBV3-2); weak D call: TRBD1 (5 bases). Per germline, CDR1 LGHDT and CDR2 YNNKEL (reference sequence). The V end lost 4 bases, the J end lost 8 bases, and 20 bases lay between the germline ends. The CDR3 has 15 residues. As DNA, the CDR3 is TGTGCCAGCAGCCTCAAATCGGGACCCCAGAGGGGCTACACCTTC. It translates to CASSLKSGPQRGYTF.

This chain uses TRBV25-1 with TRBJ2-7, with 7 bases matching TRBD1. The CDR3 sequence is 14 residues long. The germline CDR1 and CDR2 sequences are MGHDK and SYGVNS. Germline trimming cut 4 bases from V and 1 base from J; bases unmatched to any gene: 4. As DNA, the CDR3 is TGTGCCAGCAGTGCTCTGGGACAGTCCTACGAGCAGTACTTC. It encodes CASSALGQSYEQYF.

This chain joins TRBV9 and TRBJ2-5; D possibly corresponds to TRBD1 (6 bases). Germline lookup yields CDR1 SGDLS and CDR2 YYNGEE. The CDR3 has 15 residues. The germline V and J ends were trimmed by 0 bases and 2 bases, with 11 bases remaining between them. DNA of the CDR3: TGTGCCAGCAGCGTAGCACCGACAGGACAAGAGACCCAGTACTTC. It is translated as CASSVAPTGQETQYF.

This sequence joins TRBV28 and TRBJ2-7, with TRBD1 identical over 12 bases. V lost 5 bases, J lost 0 bases, and 5 bases stayed unmatched. The germline V gene encodes CDR1 MDHEN and CDR2 SYDVKM. The CDR3 has 16 amino acids. The CDR3 here is CASSPGTGGLSYEQYF. CDR3 DNA sequence: TGTGCCAGCAGTCCCGGGACAGGGGGCCTCTCCTACGAGCAGTACTTC.

The V gene is TRBV5-1, the J gene TRBJ2-3; TRBD2 agrees at 14 bases. CDR1 is SGHRS and CDR2 is YFSETQ in the germline V gene. The CDR3 totals 16 residues. Trimming removed 6 bases from V and 2 bases from J; junction bases left unmatched: 5. This CDR3 is CASTPTSGRATDTQYF. CDR3 bases: TGCGCCAGCACCCCGACTAGCGGGAGGGCCACAGATACGCAGTATTTT.

This clone was seen once. The genes are TRBV15 and TRBJ2-3; no firm D call. With 1 base removed from V and 2 bases from J, the gap between germline ends came to 10 bases. The germline gives CDR1 LNHNV, CDR2 YYDKDF (reference sequence). The CDR3 has 15 residues. The CDR3 protein is CATSRAPTDTDTQYF. The CDR3 DNA reads as TGTGCCACCAGCAGAGCCCCCACAGACACAGATACGCAGTATTTT.

The chain recombines TRBV28 with TRBJ2-7; TRBD1 agrees at 9 bases. With 5 bases clipped from V and 3 bases from J, the junction kept 11 bases outside the gene matches. CDR1 and CDR2 from the germline V gene are MDHEN and SYDVKM. This CDR3 comprises 16 residues. CDR3 DNA: TGTGCCAGCAGTGCCATCACAGGGGGCGCATACTACGAGCAGTACTTC. Translated: CASSAITGGAYYEQYF.

For the CDR3, the DNA is TGTGCCAGCAGCTTAGGGCGCACAGATACGCAGTATTTT. Protein: CASSLGRTDTQYF. The chain uses TRBV13 and TRBJ2-3; D not certain. Germline V gene lookup returns CDR1 PRHDT and CDR2 FYEKMQ (reference sequence). The germline V and J ends were trimmed by 0 bases and 1 base, with 2 bases remaining between them. CDR3 length: 13 amino acids.

This chain links TRBV12-5 with TRBJ1-1; the match to TRBD1 covers 11 bases. Trimming removed 5 bases from V and 1 base from J; junction bases left unmatched: 3. Germline CDR1 reads LGHNT; CDR2 reads FRNRAP. The CDR3 covers 15 residues. DNA for the CDR3: TGTGCTAGTGGTCGGGACAGGGGGACGAACACTGAAGCTTTCTTT. Its translation is CASGRDRGTNTEAFF.

The chain recombines TRBV11-2 with TRBJ2-7; a possible D gene is TRBD2 (5 bases). This CDR3 contains 17 residues. Trimming stripped 1 base from V and 2 bases from J, with 18 bases between. CDR1 SGHAT and CDR2 FQNNGV come from the germline V gene. The CDR3 spells CASSLAGSALATYEQYF. DNA of the CDR3: TGTGCCAGCAGCTTAGCAGGATCTGCGCTAGCAACCTACGAGCAGTACTTC.

This clone came up once. The rearrangement links TRBV7-2 to TRBJ2-3; 7 nucleotides line up with TRBD1. This CDR3 spans 13 amino acids. J gave up 6 bases and V 5 bases, and 5 bases lay outside the gene matches. From germline, CDR1 is SGHTA and CDR2 FQGNSA. CDR3 region: CASSLGQRDTQYF. CDR3 sequence (DNA): TGTGCCAGCAGCCTGGGACAGAGGGATACGCAGTATTTT. Combining the CDR3 with reference TRBV7-2 and TRBJ2-3 gives the whole variable domain GAGVSQSPSNKVTEKGKDVELRCDPISGHTALYWYRQSLGQGLEFLIYFQGNSAPDKSGLPSDRFSAERTGGSVSTLTIQRTQQEDSAVYLCASSLGQRDTQYFGPGTRLTVL.

The CDR3: CATSRGTGGEGYEQYF. Here the CDR3 DNA reads TGTGCCACCAGCAGAGGGACGGGGGGAGAGGGCTACGAGCAGTACTTC. The rearrangement uses TRBV15 and TRBJ2-7; 7 nucleotides match TRBD2. Germline assignment: CDR1 LNHNV and CDR2 YYDKDF (reference sequence). The junction had 9 bases not matched to a gene; V was cut back by 1 base and J by 3 bases. The CDR3 is 16 residues long.

The chain links TRBV19 to TRBJ2-3; 10 nucleotides agree with TRBD2. J was trimmed by 6 bases and V by 3 bases; bases with no gene match: 6. The CDR3 runs 15 residues. Germline CDR1 reads LNHDA; CDR2 reads SQIVND (reference sequence). CDR3 in amino acids: CASSMQLAGADTQYF. For the CDR3, the DNA is TGTGCCAGTAGTATGCAGCTAGCGGGAGCCGATACGCAGTATTTT.

The rearrangement joins TRBV7-3 to TRBJ2-3; D possibly matches TRBD1 or TRBD2 (5 bases each). The germline V and J ends were trimmed by 4 bases and 2 bases, with 13 bases remaining between them. The CDR3 has 15 residues. Per the germline V gene, CDR1 is SGHTA and CDR2 is FQGTGA. The CDR3 loop is CASSSTGTITDTQYF. CDR3 coding DNA: TGTGCCAGCAGCTCAACCGGGACGATCACAGATACGCAGTATTTT.

This clone appeared once. This sequence joins TRBV5-4 and TRBJ1-2; TRBD1 agrees at 8 bases. V gave up 0 bases and J gave up 5 bases; unmatched junction bases: 6. The CDR3 covers 15 residues. The germline V gene encodes CDR1 SGHNT and CDR2 YYREEE (reference sequence). The CDR3 nucleotides are TGTGCCAGCAGCTTGGATACCGGGACAGGTTATGGCTACACCTTC. Its translation is CASSLDTGTGYGYTF.

The rearrangement uses TRBV5-1 and TRBJ1-4; D remains ambiguous. Germline loops: CDR1 SGHRS, CDR2 YFSETQ. Between the trimmed V and J ends, which lost 0 bases and 0 bases, there was a span of 18 bases. CDR3 length equals 19 residues. This CDR3 reads CASSLVSSSRVATNEKLFF. In DNA, the CDR3 is TGCGCCAGCAGCTTGGTGTCCTCTTCCCGAGTTGCAACTAATGAAAAACTGTTTTTT.

The chain links TRBV28 to TRBJ2-3; D not certain. Germline V gives CDR1 MDHEN, CDR2 SYDVKM. The CDR3 consists of 14 residues. Trimming cost V 1 base and J 2 bases, with 7 bases left between them. CDR3 sequence (DNA): TGTGCCAGCAGTTTATCTGCTGTCACAGATACGCAGTATTTT. This codes for CASSLSAVTDTQYF.

The chain carries TRBV28 and TRBJ1-5, with 10 bases fitting TRBD1. Trimming cost V 5 bases and J 9 bases; bases outside gene matches: 4. Germline V gives CDR1 MDHEN, CDR2 SYDVKM. The CDR3 covers 13 residues. The CDR3 DNA is TGTGCCAGCAGTGGACAGGGGGTGCCGCCCCAGCATTTT. Protein sequence: CASSGQGVPPQHF.

This clone showed up just a few times. V is TRBV7-9 and J is TRBJ2-7; 14 bases are a match to TRBD2. V was clipped by 5 bases and J by 5 bases; unmatched bases: 5. The CDR3 is made up of 15 amino acids. Looked up from germline, CDR1 is SEHNR and CDR2 is FQNEAQ (reference sequence). CDR3 residues: CASSRGTSGRNEQYF. CDR3 bases: TGTGCCAGCAGCCGTGGGACTAGCGGGAGAAACGAGCAGTACTTC.

V is TRBV6-5 and J is TRBJ2-1; tentatively, D is TRBD1 or TRBD2 (5 bases each). CDR1 MNHEY and CDR2 SVGAGI come from the germline V gene. Trimming took off 7 bases at V and 7 bases at J, with 17 bases between the two ends. This CDR3 region has 14 residues. CDR3 region: CASTKHGDVNEQFF. Written as DNA, the CDR3 is TGTGCCAGCACCAAGCACGGGGACGTGAATGAGCAGTTCTTC.

The chain joins TRBV27 to TRBJ2-6; D unresolved. The germline gives CDR1 MNHEY, CDR2 SMNVEV (reference sequence). This CDR3 contains 16 residues. The V end was cut by 4 bases, the J end by 0 bases, with 10 bases between. The CDR3 is CASSSVGPSGANVLTF. Here the CDR3 DNA reads TGTGCCAGCAGTTCCGTCGGACCCTCTGGGGCCAACGTCCTGACTTTC.

CDR3 sequence reads: CASSRWTGGGTEAFF. The CDR3 nucleotides read TGTGCCAGCAGCCGCTGGACAGGGGGCGGGACTGAAGCTTTCTTT. The chain uses TRBV14 and TRBJ1-1; 11 positions match TRBD1. Per germline, CDR1 SGHDN and CDR2 FVKESK. The CDR3 consists of 15 residues. V gave up 4 bases and J gave up 5 bases; unmatched junction bases: 6.

This chain joins TRBV28 and TRBJ2-7; TRBD1 is a possible D gene (6 bases). V was clipped by 7 bases and J by 4 bases, with 11 bases between them. CDR3 length: 12 amino acids. The germline CDR1 and CDR2 sequences are MDHEN and SYDVKM. The CDR3 loop is CASMGAAYEQYF. The DNA of the CDR3 is TGTGCCAGCATGGGGGCGGCATACGAGCAGTACTTC.